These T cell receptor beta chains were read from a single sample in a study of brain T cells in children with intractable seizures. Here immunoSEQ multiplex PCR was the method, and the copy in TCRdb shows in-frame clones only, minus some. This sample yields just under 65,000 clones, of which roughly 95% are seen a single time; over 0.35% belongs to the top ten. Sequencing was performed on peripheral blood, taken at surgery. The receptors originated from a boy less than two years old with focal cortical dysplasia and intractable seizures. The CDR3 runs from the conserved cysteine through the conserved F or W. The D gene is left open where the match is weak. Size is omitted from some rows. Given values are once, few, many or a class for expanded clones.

TGTGCCAGCAGCTTAGTACTGGGTCGGGAAAAACTGTTTTTT | CASSLVLGREKLFF | TRBV7-6 | - | TRBJ1-4 | - | 14
TGTGCCAGCTCCCGAACAGGGCCCGAGCAGTACTTC | CASSRTGPEQYF | TRBV18 | - | TRBJ2-7 | - | 12
TGCGCCAGCAGCTTGACAGGACCGAATGAAAAACTGTTTTTT | CASSLTGPNEKLFF | TRBV5-1 | - | TRBJ1-4 | - | 14
TGTGCCAGCAGCGTAGGTACAGCCTCTAACTATGGCTACACCTTC | CASSVGTASNYGYTF | TRBV9 | - | TRBJ1-2 | - | 15
TGTGCCAGTAGTATTAACGGGGGGATCTCCTACGAGCAGTACTTC | CASSINGGISYEQYF | TRBV19 | TRBD2 | TRBJ2-7 | - | 15
TGCGCCAGCAGCTTGGTGGGCAGCCCCACCTCCTACAATGAGCAGTTCTTC | CASSLVGSPTSYNEQFF | TRBV5-1 | - | TRBJ2-1 | - | 17
TGTGCCAGCACCCATTCTACCGGGACAGGGGGGAGGAAACTGTTTTTT | CASTHSTGTGGRKLFF | TRBV28 | TRBD1 | TRBJ1-4 | - | 16
TGTGCCACCAGTGATTTGCGGTCCACTAGCGGAAACACAGATACGCAGTATTTT | CATSDLRSTSGNTDTQYF | TRBV24-1 | TRBD2 | TRBJ2-3 | once | 18
TGTGCCAGCAGCCAAGTACCGGGTGGGGGATACAATGAGCAGTTCTTC | CASSQVPGGGYNEQFF | TRBV14 | - | TRBJ2-1 | - | 16
TGTGCCAGCAGCAAAGGGGGAGGGTGGGACACAGATACGCAGTATTTT | CASSKGGGWDTDTQYF | TRBV21-1 | - | TRBJ2-3 | - | 16
TGTGCCAGCAGCTCGGTAGCGGGGCAGACCAAAAACATTCAGTACTTC | CASSSVAGQTKNIQYF | TRBV2 | TRBD2 | TRBJ2-4 | - | 16
TGTGCCAGCAGTTTTCCCCAGGCACCATATGGCTACACCTTC | CASSFPQAPYGYTF | TRBV28 | - | TRBJ1-2 | - | 14
TGTGCCAGCAGCTCCTACCTGGGAACTGAAGCTTTCTTT | CASSSYLGTEAFF | TRBV11-3 | - | TRBJ1-1 | - | 13
TGCAGCGTTTCAGACACCGGGGAGCTGTTTTTT | CSVSDTGELFF | TRBV29-1 | - | TRBJ2-2 | - | 11
TGTGCCAGCAGCTTAGCTCCTAACTATGGCTACACCTTC | CASSLAPNYGYTF | TRBV11-2 | - | TRBJ1-2 | - | 13
TGTGCCAGCAGCTTGGACCCCGGGTCTAATTCCGGGGAGCTGTTTTTT | CASSLDPGSNSGELFF | TRBV5-4 | - | TRBJ2-2 | once | 16
TGTGCCAGCAGCCACAGGCTAACCTTTGAAGCTTTCTTT | CASSHRLTFEAFF | TRBV3-1/TRBV3-2 | - | TRBJ1-1 | few | 13
TGTGCCAGCAGTTTTTTAACTAGCGGGAGGGCCGTCACAGATACGCAGTATTTT | CASSFLTSGRAVTDTQYF | TRBV28 | TRBD2 | TRBJ2-3 | - | 18
TGCAGCGTTGAGGACACCACTAACTATGGCTACACCTTC | CSVEDTTNYGYTF | TRBV29-1 | - | TRBJ1-2 | - | 13
TGTGCCAGCAGCCCGCCATGGTTTTCCACTGGAAACACCATATATTTT | CASSPPWFSTGNTIYF | TRBV7-9 | - | TRBJ1-3 | once | 16
TGTGCCAGCAGTTTTACTAGCGGCTCCTACAATGAGCAGTTCTTC | CASSFTSGSYNEQFF | TRBV27 | TRBD2 | TRBJ2-1 | - | 15
TGTGCCAGTAGTGCGACAACCGGGACACGCCAAGAGACCCAGTACTTC | CASSATTGTRQETQYF | TRBV19 | - | TRBJ2-5 | - | 16
TGTGCCAGCAGTGCATACGGGCCGGGGGGACTCTACGAGCAGTACTTC | CASSAYGPGGLYEQYF | TRBV6-1 | TRBD2 | TRBJ2-7 | - | 16
TGTGCCAGCAGTTACTCCACAACCCCCCCGAATTTTGAGCAGTTCTTC | CASSYSTTPPNFEQFF | TRBV6-5 | - | TRBJ2-1 | - | 16
TGTGCCACCATAGGTCAGGGAGACGATGAGCAGTTCTTC | CATIGQGDDEQFF | TRBV24-1 | - | TRBJ2-1 | - | 13
TGTGCCAGCAGCTTGGTGAGCTCTGGAAACACCATATATTTT | CASSLVSSGNTIYF | TRBV5-8 | - | TRBJ1-3 | - | 14
TGTGCCAGCAGCAACCACGGACAGGCGAAAGATACGCAGTATTTT | CASSNHGQAKDTQYF | TRBV28 | TRBD1 | TRBJ2-3 | - | 15
TGTGCCAGCAGTTGGCGGGACAGGGCCTACGAGCAGTACTTC | CASSWRDRAYEQYF | TRBV27 | TRBD1 | TRBJ2-7 | - | 14
TGTGCCAGCAGTATTACTATGACTAGCGGGAGAATCGGTGAGCAGTTCTTC | CASSITMTSGRIGEQFF | TRBV7-3 | TRBD2 | TRBJ2-1 | - | 17
TGTGCCATCAGCGATTGGGGACTAGCGGGAGAGAGCACAGATACGCAGTATTTT | CAISDWGLAGESTDTQYF | TRBV10-3 | TRBD2 | TRBJ2-3 | - | 18
TGTGCCAGCTTACCGGGACAGGGCCCCTACGAGCAGTACTTC | CASLPGQGPYEQYF | TRBV6-5 | TRBD1 | TRBJ2-7 | - | 14
TGTGCCACCAGCCGCTTGGGACTATCCGGGGAGCTGTTTTTT | CATSRLGLSGELFF | TRBV15 | TRBD2 | TRBJ2-2 | - | 14
TGTGCCAGTAGTGCGGGACAGGGTTTAAACTATGGCTACACCTTC | CASSAGQGLNYGYTF | TRBV19 | TRBD1 | TRBJ1-2 | once | 15
TGTGCCAGCAGCTCACACGTAACAACTAATGAAAAACTGTTTTTT | CASSSHVTTNEKLFF | TRBV11-3 | - | TRBJ1-4 | - | 15
TGTGCCAGCAGCTTCCCCTCCAGATCGATCTCCTACAATGAGCAGTTCTTC | CASSFPSRSISYNEQFF | TRBV7-2 | - | TRBJ2-1 | - | 17
TGCGCCAGCAGCCAAGATCGCACTAGCGGGAGGGGAGAGACCCAGTACTTC | CASSQDRTSGRGETQYF | TRBV4-1 | TRBD2 | TRBJ2-5 | - | 17
TGTGCCAGCAGCTCGTCCGAGACCCAGTACTTC | CASSSSETQYF | TRBV7-2 | - | TRBJ2-5 | - | 11
TGTGCCAGCAGGTACCTCTCCGGCGGGGGGTCCCACGAGCAGTACTTC | CASRYLSGGGSHEQYF | TRBV2 | TRBD2 | TRBJ2-7 | - | 16
TGTGCCAGCAGTTACGATGGGAGTCTTTATAATTCACCCCTCCACTTT | CASSYDGSLYNSPLHF | TRBV6-5 | - | TRBJ1-6 | - | 16
TGCGCCAGCAGCTTGGAACCCGGGGGCGCCGGCGGGGAGCTGTTTTTT | CASSLEPGGAGGELFF | TRBV5-1 | - | TRBJ2-2 | - | 16
TGTGCCAGCAGCCAATCGAGGGTGAACACTGAAGCTTTCTTT | CASSQSRVNTEAFF | TRBV16 | - | TRBJ1-1 | - | 14
TGCGCCAGCAGCCAAGATCTGGGAATCCACTACGAGCAGTACTTC | CASSQDLGIHYEQYF | TRBV4-3 | - | TRBJ2-7 | - | 15
TGTGCCAGCAGTGAAGCGGTCTACACCTTC | CASSEAVYTF | TRBV6-1 | - | TRBJ1-2 | once | 10
TGTGCCAGCAGTTTATCTCTGCGGGAGGGCCTCAGTGAGCAGTTCTTC | CASSLSLREGLSEQFF | TRBV28 | TRBD2 | TRBJ2-1 | - | 16
TGTGCAAGTCGCTCTGTTACGGCAACTAATGAAAAACTGTTTTTT | CASRSVTATNEKLFF | TRBV12-2 | - | TRBJ1-4 | - | 15
TGTGCCAGCAGGGAGCAAGAGACCCAGTACTTC | CASREQETQYF | TRBV6-5 | - | TRBJ2-5 | - | 11